Below, one T cell receptor (beta chain) is given with its context. Its antigen remains unidentified. This table comes from immunoSEQ multiplex PCR, and its TCRdb copy is limited to in-frame clones, with some not included. The data contain 150,000 or so clones, more than 75% of them seen just once; the ten biggest clones take up 7.6%. This entry belongs to a study of cytotoxic CD8 clonotypes in ibrutinib-treated CLL. Study observations and caveats: Clonotypes that were public were uncommon, and they contracted or stayed stable on treatment.

This CDR3 region has 15 residues. Per the germline V gene, CDR1 is MNHNS and CDR2 is SASEGT. V lost 10 bases and J lost 1; bases outside the gene matches: 9. The source is a human donor with chronic lymphocytic leukemia. The chain couples TRBV6-1 to TRBJ1-2; 10 bases align to TRBD1. The sequencing used PBMCs, collected after 36 months of ibrutinib treatment. CDR3 coding DNA: TGTGCCACCTCCCGGGACAGGGGTATTAACTATGGCTACACCTTC. Translated, it gives CATSRDRGINYGYTF.